This entry describes one T cell receptor (beta chain). Its antigen is undetermined. The PCR contained 60 Vbeta and 13 Jbeta primers. Original processing notes: In a later analysis, 10 million to 11 million of some 80 million unique beta chains occurred in at least two donors. The method was immunoSEQ multiplex PCR; TCRdb's version includes in-frame clones alone and lacks a portion of them. V, J and clone size reflect that table, while D and trimming were determined from the DNA. The data show more than 100,000 clones, around 80% seen once. The CDR3 runs to 13 residues. The germline V gene encodes CDR1 SGHRS and CDR2 YFSETQ. The ends were cut back, 6 bases at V and 3 bases at J, with 12 bases in the middle. The data derive from a study of cytomegalovirus exposure and HLA in healthy donors. Study-level results: The records held CMV serostatus as the only immune exposure information.

J is TRBJ1-1 and V is TRBV5-1, with D tentatively TRBD1 (6 bases). The TCR was taken from a man in his fifties or sixties in good health and CMV-seronegative. Specimen: PBMCs. As DNA, the CDR3 is TGCGCCAGCACGACAGGTAAAGACACTGAAGCTTTCTTT. It is translated as CASTTGKDTEAFF.